This T cell receptor (beta chain) comes out of a study of shared clonotypes between healthy human individuals. Partitioning of CD4+ cells yielded a CD45RA+ naive subset and a CD45RA-negative memory subset. V lost 5 bases and J 5 bases, leaving 16 bases between the germline ends. The CDR3 is 14 amino acids. Per the germline V gene, CDR1 is SEHNR and CDR2 is FQNEAQ (reference sequence). A word on this clone: As yet, its antigen is unknown.

Sequencing used immunoSEQ multiplex PCR; TCRdb keeps in-frame clones, though not all of them. Of 2 million to 2.5 million clones listed, 85% to 95% were seen once; the top ten hold under 0.15%. General study results and limits: Donor clonotype sharing was expected to depend on sequencing depth.

The TCR comes from a man between 18 and 29 years old in good health. The chain is built from TRBV7-9 and TRBJ2-7; tentatively, D is TRBD2 (5 bases). The source material was naive CD4+ T cells sorted from blood. Subset of the sample: CD45RA+ positively selected. CDR3 residues: CASSEPGFGNEQYF. CDR3 bases: TGTGCCAGCAGCGAGCCGGGGTTCGGGAACGAGCAGTACTTC. Variable domain in full (rest from reference TRBV7-9 and TRBJ2-7): DTGVSQNPRHKITKRGQNVTFRCDPISEHNRLYWYRQTLGQGPEFLTYFQNEAQLEKSRLLSDRFSAERPKGSFSTLEIQRTEQGDSAMYLCASSEPGFGNEQYFGPGTRLTVT.